This TCR beta chain derives from a study of CD8+ T cells in alopecia areata. Overall study findings and caveats: Sequenced scalp T cells also include alphabeta T cells resident in normal skin.

Sequencing relied on a cDNA template that was reverse transcribed from extracted RNA. Profiling relied on immunoSEQ multiplex PCR, and the TCRdb table lists in-frame clones only, not all of them. The top ten clones hold 20% to 30% of a sample with about 110,000 clones, 58% of them seen once. In regard to this clone: Its antigen remains unidentified.

Losses at the gene ends were 3 bases for V and 10 bases for J; bases not matched to a gene: 18. Germline CDR1 reads SGHRS; CDR2 reads YFSETQ. This CDR3 has 17 amino acids. J is TRBJ2-1 and V is TRBV5-1; 8 bases fit TRBD2. Sequencing input: NKG2D-low CD8+ T cells sorted from blood. The source is a human donor with alopecia areata. This CDR3 reads CASSSPSRTGGPYEQFF. In nucleotides, the CDR3 is TGCGCCAGCAGCTCTCCCTCGCGGACGGGAGGGCCTTACGAGCAGTTCTTC.